The present T cell receptor beta chain was sequenced within a study of blood T cell repertoires in COVID-19. Profiling relied on immunoSEQ multiplex PCR, and the TCRdb table lists in-frame clones only, not all of them. Among around 60,000 clones listed, 70% to 90% were seen once. Germline V gene sequence: CDR1 MGHRA, CDR2 YSYEKL. With V trimmed by 3 bases and J by 12 bases, 8 bases remained unmatched. This CDR3 region has 15 residues. Sequencing input: peripheral blood. This chain links TRBV4-1 with TRBJ1-6, with 10 bases fitting TRBD1. The TCR originated in a man older than 75 with acute or convalescent COVID-19. This chain's CDR3 is CASSHRPGTGEPLHF. The CDR3 DNA reads TGCGCCAGCAGCCATCGTCCCGGGACAGGGGAACCCCTCCACTTT.